The 17 T cell receptor beta chains reported below all come from one sample, sequenced in a study of spatial heterogeneity in lung cancer. Time point denoted: blood at routine non-recurrence follow-up after resection. TCRdb passed the 5' RACE reads through MiXCR, listing each CDR3 protein once. The sample yields under 3,000 distinct CDR3 sequences, 55% seen once. Sequenced material: PBMCs, taken at follow-up. All receptors derive from a female donor with early-stage non-small cell lung cancer.

Concerning this clonotype itself: This beta chain is an unintended read in a library built for alpha chains; its size means little. The genes are TRBV27 and TRBJ2-7, with D possibly being TRBD2 (5 bases). This CDR3 contains 14 residues. With 11 bases removed from V and 6 bases from J, the gap between germline ends came to 23 bases. Germline CDR1 MNHEY, CDR2 SMNVEV (reference sequence). This CDR3 is CAPANGERTREQYF. The CDR3 DNA follows: TGTGCCCCAGCAAACGGGGAAAGGACCCGCGAGCAGTACTTC.

This clonotype was detected a few times. This beta chain is an off-target read within a library intended for alpha chains, so its frequency means little. CDR3 protein: CASSLGPNTDTQYF. CDR3 DNA sequence: TGCGCCAGCAGCCTAGGGCCGAACACAGATACGCAGTATTTT. The V call is TRBV5-1, the J call TRBJ2-3, with unresolved D. The CDR3 extends over 14 amino acids. CDR1 SGHRS and CDR2 YFSETQ come from the germline V gene. V lost 4 bases to trimming and J lost 2 bases, with 11 bases between them.

A word on this clonotype: This beta chain lies outside the target of a library built for alpha chains; its clone size means little. The CDR3 here is CAIKRGVNPYNEQFF. CDR3 nucleotides: TGTGCCATAAAAAGGGGGGTTAATCCTTACAATGAGCAGTTCTTC. V and J are TRBV7-2 and TRBJ2-1; D assignment may be TRBD1 or TRBD2 (6 bases each). This CDR3 contains 15 residues. Trimming shortened V by 10 bases and J by 4 bases, and 20 bases separated the two germline ends. The germline CDR1 and CDR2 sequences are SGHTA and FQGNSA.

As regards this clonotype: Being off target in a library aimed at alpha chains, this beta chain has a size of little meaning. V is TRBV7-2 and J is TRBJ1-6; tentatively, D is TRBD1 (6 bases). Germline CDR1 is SGHTA and CDR2 is FQGNSA. V was trimmed by 7 bases and J by 7 bases, leaving 14 bases between them. The CDR3 length is 14 residues. CDR3 DNA sequence: TGTGCCAGCAACCAGGGGAACCCAAATTCACCCCTCCACTTT. Its translation: CASNQGNPNSPLHF. Full variable domain (rest looked up from reference TRBV7-2 and TRBJ1-6): GAGVSQSPSNKVTEKGKDVELRCDPISGHTALYWYRQSLGQGLEFLIYFQGNSAPDKSGLPSDRFSAERTGGSVSTLTIQRTQQEDSAVYLCASNQGNPNSPLHFGNGTRLTVT.

As to this clonotype: Since the library was made to target alpha chains, this beta chain is a stray read and its abundance is not meaningful. The genes are TRBV20-1 and TRBJ2-1; 7 bases line up with TRBD1. The CDR3 is 14 amino acids. CDR1 and CDR2 (germline): DFQATT, SNEGSKA (reference sequence). Unmatched junction bases numbered 5, after V lost 3 bases and J lost 3 bases. CDR3 nucleotides: TGCAGTGCTAGGGTCCAGGGGGACTACAATGAGCAGTTCTTC. This encodes CSARVQGDYNEQFF.

A remark on this clonotype: Because the library targeted alpha chains, this beta chain is an off-target read whose size means little. The genes are TRBV6-5 and TRBJ2-3; 8 nucleotides align to TRBD1. Germline loops: CDR1 MNHEY, CDR2 SVGAGI. The CDR3 runs to 19 residues. V was clipped by 6 bases and J by 0 bases; unmatched bases: 17. The CDR3 reads CASRRDTGQASISTDTQYF. The CDR3 DNA is TGTGCCAGCAGACGAGACACGGGACAGGCGTCAATTAGCACAGATACGCAGTATTTT.

This clonotype was seen only once. For a library built for alpha chains, this beta chain is a stray read; little rests on its size. The chain combines TRBV12-3 or TRBV12-4 with TRBJ1-4; D gene uncertain. Trimming took 2 bases from V and 8 from J, leaving 6 bases between them. CDR3 length equals 12 residues. Written as DNA, the CDR3 is TGTGCCAGCAGTTTATTCGGCGAAAAACTGTTTTTT. It is translated as CASSLFGEKLFF.

This clonotype came up once. This beta chain appears as a stray read in a library generated for alpha chains; its size is not informative. The chain combines TRBV20-1 with TRBJ2-4; 7 bases fit TRBD2. The CDR3 contains 15 residues. Germline trimming cut 1 base from V and 5 bases from J; bases unmatched to any gene: 8. Germline V lookup: CDR1 DFQATT, CDR2 SNEGSKA (reference sequence). The CDR3 DNA reads as TGCAGTGCTAGAGCCCCCTTGGGAGGGGAAAACATTCAGTACTTC. This encodes CSARAPLGGENIQYF.

With regard to this clonotype: This beta chain appears as a stray read in a library generated for alpha chains; its size is not informative. The V gene is TRBV9, the J gene TRBJ2-1, with 7 bases aligning to TRBD2. Germline CDR1 and CDR2: SGDLS and YYNGEE. With V trimmed by 3 bases and J by 6 bases, 6 bases remained unmatched. The CDR3 has 14 amino acids. Written as DNA, the CDR3 is TGTGCCAGCAGCGGAAGACTAGCCGGCAATGAGCAGTTCTTC. This codes for CASSGRLAGNEQFF.

About this clonotype: Little can be read into the size of this beta chain, an off-target read in a library designed for alpha chains. The chain employs TRBV7-9 and TRBJ2-1; a weak D match, TRBD1 (6 bases). The CDR3 runs to 20 residues. Germline lookup yields CDR1 SEHNR and CDR2 FQNEAQ (reference sequence). The V end lost 5 bases, the J end lost 2 bases, and 28 bases lay between the germline ends. The CDR3 DNA is TGTGCCAGCAGCCCCCGGTTCCGGGTTGGTCAGGGGAGTCCCTACAATGAGCAGTTCTTC. Translation gives CASSPRFRVGQGSPYNEQFF.

A remark on this clonotype: Found in a library prepared for alpha chains, this beta chain is an off-target read, and its abundance has little meaning. The chain joins TRBV19 to TRBJ1-1; 7 bases fit TRBD1. This CDR3 has 13 residues. J gave up 5 bases and V 5 bases, and 5 bases lay outside the gene matches. Looked up from germline, CDR1 is LNHDA and CDR2 is SQIVND (reference sequence). The CDR3 DNA sequence: TGTGCCAGTAGTGTACAGGGGTATACTGAAGCTTTCTTT. Its translation is CASSVQGYTEAFF.

For this clonotype: As an off-target read in a library built for alpha chains, this beta chain has a frequency of little significance. The rearrangement links TRBV5-1 to TRBJ2-1; TRBD2 matches 9 bases. The length of the CDR3 is 17 residues. Germline V gives CDR1 SGHRS, CDR2 YFSETQ. The V gene end was trimmed by 2 bases and the J gene end by 5 bases; junction bases not matched to a gene: 11. The CDR3 spells CASSFRAGTSIDNEQFF. The CDR3 DNA is TGCGCCAGCAGCTTCCGTGCCGGGACTAGCATCGACAATGAGCAGTTCTTC.

Concerning this clonotype itself: The library was prepared for alpha chains; this beta chain is a stray read, so its frequency means little. V usage is TRBV7-8 and J usage is TRBJ2-1, with 13 bases lining up with TRBD2. The CDR3 is 15 amino acids. The germline gives CDR1 SGHVS, CDR2 FQNEAQ. V lost 4 bases to trimming and J lost 7 bases; unmatched junction nucleotides: 4. The CDR3 DNA reads as TGTGCCAGCAGCTCAGGACTAGCGGGGGTGAATGAGCAGTTCTTC. This translates into CASSSGLAGVNEQFF.

With regard to this clonotype: The library was designed around alpha chains, so this beta chain is a stray read whose abundance carries little weight. This sequence joins TRBV7-2 and TRBJ2-3; no firm D call. With 8 bases removed from V and 1 base from J, the gap between germline ends came to 10 bases. Germline V CDR1 and CDR2: SGHTA, FQGNSA. This CDR3 is 13 amino acids long. Here the CDR3 DNA reads TGTGCCAGCGCCGCAGGCCGCACAGATACGCAGTATTTT. Amino acid sequence: CASAAGRTDTQYF.

Details on this clonotype: Being off target in a library aimed at alpha chains, this beta chain has a size of little meaning. The V and J genes are TRBV19 and TRBJ2-1, with D maybe TRBD2 (6 bases). The length of the CDR3 is 12 residues. From germline, CDR1 is LNHDA and CDR2 SQIVND (reference sequence). Trimming left V 6 bases short and J 12 bases short, with 15 bases between. The CDR3: CASSHNQGGQFF. DNA for the CDR3: TGTGCCAGTAGCCATAATCAGGGAGGGCAGTTCTTC.

Judged by abundance, this clonotype is large. The library was designed around alpha chains, so this beta chain is a stray read whose abundance carries little weight. The genes are TRBV6-5 and TRBJ2-7, with 7 bases identical to TRBD2. With V trimmed by 5 bases and J by 5 bases, 12 bases remained unmatched. The CDR3 runs to 15 residues. CDR1 is MNHEY, CDR2 SVGAGI, per germline. The CDR3 coding sequence is TGTGCCAGCAGTCCCCCCGGGGAGGGGTGGCACGAGCAGTACTTC. Translating it yields CASSPPGEGWHEQYF.

A few counts support this clonotype. As an off-target read in a library built for alpha chains, this beta chain has a frequency of little significance. The chain couples TRBV3-1 to TRBJ2-7, with 12 nucleotides matching TRBD2. Germline CDR1 reads LGHDT; CDR2 reads YNNKEL (reference sequence). The CDR3 spans 13 residues. With 5 bases clipped from V and 6 bases from J, the junction kept 2 bases outside the gene matches. The CDR3 DNA sequence: TGTGCCAGCAGCGCGACTAGCGGGAGCGAGCAGTACTTC. This sequence encodes CASSATSGSEQYF.